Each of the 18 T cell receptor beta chains below was sequenced from the same sample in a study of blood T cell repertoires in COVID-19 (dated by TCRdb to 2020 to 2021). Libraries were built with the immunoSEQ multiplex PCR assay. The table comes from immuneACCESS by way of TCRdb, which keeps in-frame sequences with V and J called. Part of the clones is missing from these tables; in studies checked, under half for an unresolved V gene and the rest for unknown reasons. The sample table records 250,000 or so clones; approximately 86% of these occur just once. Together, the top ten hold nearly 2% of the sample. The material sequenced was peripheral blood. Receptor source: a man aged 25 to 40 with active or convalescent COVID-19.

The rearrangement links TRBV30 to TRBJ1-2; 11 bases are shared with TRBD1. Germline V gives CDR1 GTSNPN, CDR2 SVGIG (reference sequence). Trimming cost V 3 bases and J 5 bases; bases outside gene matches: 2. The length of the CDR3 is 13 residues. CDR3 sequence: CAWRGTGGYGYTF. The DNA for the CDR3 is TGTGCCTGGAGGGGGACAGGGGGGTATGGCTACACCTTC.

V is TRBV27 and J is TRBJ2-3; 7 bases map to TRBD2. After removal of 4 bases from V and 0 bases from J, the junction contained 13 bases not matched to a gene. The CDR3 is 18 residues long. Germline lookup yields CDR1 MNHEY and CDR2 SMNVEV (reference sequence). CDR3 in amino acids: CASSCIPTGGSSTDTQYF. DNA for the CDR3: TGTGCCAGCAGTTGTATCCCTACGGGAGGTTCTAGCACAGATACGCAGTATTTT.

This chain uses TRBV7-2 with TRBJ1-3; TRBD1 matches at 7 bases. V shed 5 bases and J 2 bases; nucleotides not matched to a gene: 3. Germline V CDR1 and CDR2: SGHTA, FQGNSA. This CDR3 region has 14 residues. In nucleotides, the CDR3 is TGTGCCAGCAGCCCAGGGGGTGCTGGAAACACCATATATTTT. Its translation is CASSPGGAGNTIYF.

CDR3 nucleotide sequence: TGTGCCAGCAGCGCTCTCCCAGGGATCCAAGAGACCCAGTACTTC. Translated, it gives CASSALPGIQETQYF. The V and J genes are TRBV9 and TRBJ2-5, with a possible D match to TRBD1 (5 bases). V was trimmed by 3 bases and J by 1 base, leaving 13 bases between them. Germline values: CDR1 SGDLS, CDR2 YYNGEE. The CDR3 has 15 amino acids.

This clone was counted a single time. This chain links TRBV27 with TRBJ2-7, with 11 positions matching TRBD1. The CDR3 has 14 amino acids. CDR1 is MNHEY, CDR2 SMNVEV, per germline (reference sequence). V trimming: 2 bases; J trimming: 5 bases; junction bases outside the gene matches: 2. The CDR3 nucleotides are TGTGCCAGCAGTTTACAGGGACAGGGGGACGAGCAGTACTTC. Encoded protein: CASSLQGQGDEQYF.

In its sample, this clone was seen once. The chain recombines TRBV6-2 or TRBV6-3 with TRBJ1-1; 9 bases fit TRBD1. The CDR3 spans 18 residues. Germline lookup yields CDR1 MNHEY and CDR2 SVGEGT. V gave up 2 bases and J gave up 0 bases; unmatched junction bases: 10. DNA of the CDR3: TGTGCCAGCAGTTACCCCCCCGGGACAGGGCTTTTGAACACTGAAGCTTTCTTT. Translation: CASSYPPGTGLLNTEAFF.

The genes are TRBV6-5 and TRBJ2-5; TRBD2 matches 13 bases. Germline V CDR1 and CDR2: MNHEY, SVGAGI. The CDR3 runs to 16 residues. Trimming cost V 2 bases and J 3 bases; bases outside gene matches: 3. CDR3 sequence reads: CASSYIGLAGEETQYF. The CDR3 coding sequence is TGTGCCAGCAGTTACATCGGACTAGCGGGGGAAGAGACCCAGTACTTC.

The chain carries TRBV6-4 and TRBJ2-1; 16 bases line up with TRBD2. The CDR3 covers 15 residues. V shed 8 bases, J shed 9 bases, and the junction held 7 bases outside the gene matches. The germline CDR1 and CDR2 sequences are MRHNA and SNTAGT. The CDR3 region is CASGGTSGGAVEQFF. Written as DNA, the CDR3 is TGTGCCAGCGGAGGGACTAGCGGGGGGGCCGTTGAGCAGTTCTTC.

This clone was found a few times. The chain carries TRBV5-6 and TRBJ1-6, with 7 nucleotides matching TRBD1. J lost 3 bases, V lost 0 bases, and 3 bases had no gene match. The CDR3 has 16 residues. The V gene's germline CDR1 is SGHDT and CDR2 YYEEEE. The CDR3 bases are TGTGCCAGCAGCTTGGGGACAGGAAACTATAATTCACCCCTCCACTTT. Amino acids: CASSLGTGNYNSPLHF.

This clone was counted once. The chain is built from TRBV6-5 and TRBJ2-5, with 8 bases lining up with TRBD2. The germline V gene has CDR1 MNHEY and CDR2 SVGAGI. V dropped 0 bases and J dropped 1; count of bases not matched to a gene: 4. The CDR3 loop spans 16 amino acids. The CDR3 region has the DNA TGTGCCAGCAGTTACTCGATAACTAGCGGCCAAGAGACCCAGTACTTC. Translating it yields CASSYSITSGQETQYF.

The chain has TRBV18 and TRBJ2-7; 7 bases match TRBD1. V was pared by 3 bases and J by 2 bases, with 7 bases of the junction left unmatched. Looked up from germline, CDR1 is KGHSH and CDR2 is LQKENI. This CDR3 contains 15 residues. The CDR3 is CASSPRQGSTYEQYF. CDR3 nucleotides: TGTGCCAGCTCACCCCGACAGGGATCCACCTACGAGCAGTACTTC.

On this clone itself: Other DNA sequences within the sample encode an identical CDR3. The V call is TRBV2, the J call TRBJ2-7, with D perhaps TRBD1 (6 bases). Between the trimmed V and J ends, which lost 1 base and 3 bases, there was a span of 10 bases. This CDR3 contains 14 residues. Germline values: CDR1 SNHLY, CDR2 FYNNEI. The CDR3 DNA sequence: TGTGCCAGCAGTGAAGGTAGAGGGGGCTACGAGCAGTACTTC. It translates to CASSEGRGGYEQYF.

The chain links TRBV7-3 to TRBJ2-1, with a possible D match to TRBD1 (5 bases). This CDR3 has 15 amino acids. CDR1 and CDR2 (germline): SGHTA, FQGTGA. Between the trimmed V and J ends, which lost 0 bases and 5 bases, there was a span of 11 bases. CDR3 protein: CASSLTPLTDNEQFF. The DNA for the CDR3 is TGTGCCAGCAGCTTAACCCCACTGACAGACAATGAGCAGTTCTTC.

This clone appeared a single time. The chain links TRBV10-3 to TRBJ2-1, with D unclear. V lost 0 bases to trimming and J lost 5 bases, with 2 bases between them. The length of the CDR3 is 12 residues. CDR1 is ENHRY and CDR2 is SYGVKD in the germline V gene. DNA for the CDR3: TGTGCCATCAGTGAGTCCGACAATGAGCAGTTCTTC. Its protein is CAISESDNEQFF.

J is TRBJ1-1 and V is TRBV7-9; 9 positions agree with TRBD1. The CDR3 sequence is 16 residues long. V lost 6 bases to trimming and J lost 0 bases; unmatched junction nucleotides: 8. Germline-derived CDR1 and CDR2 are SEHNR and FQNEAQ (reference sequence). CDR3 loop: CASSRDRELMNTEAFF. CDR3 DNA sequence: TGTGCCAGCAGTCGGGACAGGGAACTCATGAACACTGAAGCTTTCTTT.

V and J are TRBV12-5 and TRBJ1-1; TRBD1 is a possible D gene (6 bases). The V gene's germline CDR1 is LGHNT and CDR2 FRNRAP. This CDR3 contains 15 residues. Between the trimmed V and J ends, which lost 11 bases and 8 bases, there was a span of 27 bases. As DNA, the CDR3 is TGTGCTCGCGCCCGCCGGGGGGCGCGTCTAGGGGAAGCTTTCTTT. This translates into CARARRGARLGEAFF.

This clone came up once. In DNA, the CDR3 is TGTGCCAGCAGCTTTTTTGGTCTTGGGCAGGCCACATGGGCCGAAAAACTGTTTTTT. As protein: CASSFFGLGQATWAEKLFF. The chain employs TRBV7-8 and TRBJ1-4, with no clear D. The V end was cut by 3 bases, the J end by 8 bases, with 28 bases between. The CDR3 is 19 residues long. CDR1 is SGHVS and CDR2 is FQNEAQ in the germline V gene. Variable domain in full (rest from reference TRBV7-8 and TRBJ1-4): GAGVSQSPRYKVAKRGQDVALRCDPISGHVSLFWYQQALGQGPEFLTYFQNEAQLDKSGLPSDRFFAERPEGSVSTLKIQRTQQEDSAVYLCASSFFGLGQATWAEKLFFGSGTQLSVL.

This sequence joins TRBV6-6 and TRBJ1-3, with TRBD1 matching over 7 bases. Germline loops: CDR1 MNHNY, CDR2 SVGAGI (reference sequence). The V gene end was trimmed by 5 bases and the J gene end by 8 bases; junction bases not matched to a gene: 12. This CDR3 is built from 15 residues. In nucleotides, the CDR3 is TGTGCCAGCAGTCCCGGGACAGAGTCCTTAGACACCATATATTTT. Translating gives CASSPGTESLDTIYF.